The 8 T cell receptor beta chains listed next were all sequenced from one sample in a study of T cell repertoires in cytomegalovirus infection. Which antigens these TCRs recognize remains unknown. Via MiXCR, TCRdb re-called the reads, giving one row per CDR3 protein. The sample gives roughly 120,000 distinct CDR3 sequences, about 30% of which show up once; roughly 77% is in the top ten. The sample in question was CD8+ T cells from cultured PBMCs, obtained from culture after CMV antigen stimulation. The source of these receptors is a human donor in good health (CMV status not recorded). Some clones in this sample may be carry-over from other donors' samples.

A few counts support this clonotype. The gene calls are TRBV7-9 and TRBJ2-1, with no clear D. The germline V gene has CDR1 SEHNR and CDR2 FQNEAQ (reference sequence). V was trimmed by 1 base and J by 10 bases, leaving 8 bases between them. CDR3 length equals 12 residues. CDR3 bases: TGTGCCAGCAGCTTAGATGGGCGAGAGCAGTTCTTC. As protein: CASSLDGREQFF.

The rearrangement links TRBV5-1 to TRBJ2-5, with 7 bases that match TRBD1. V dropped 6 bases and J dropped 5; count of bases not matched to a gene: 10. The CDR3 is 14 residues long. Per germline, CDR1 SGHRS and CDR2 YFSETQ. The CDR3 spells CASKAGQEVETQYF. The CDR3 DNA is TGCGCCAGCAAGGCAGGACAGGAGGTGGAGACCCAGTACTTC.

This clonotype turned up a few times. The gene calls are TRBV11-3 and TRBJ2-1, with D perhaps matching TRBD2 (5 bases). Trimming cost V 0 bases and J 1 base, with 7 bases left between them. Germline CDR1 reads SGHNT; CDR2 reads YENEEA. The CDR3 is 15 amino acids. The CDR3, as DNA: TGTGCCAGCAGCTTAGATTCGGGATCCTACAATGAGCAGTTCTTC. It specifies CASSLDSGSYNEQFF.

The rearrangement uses TRBV6-2 or TRBV6-3 and TRBJ2-1; 8 bases map to TRBD1. Germline loops: CDR1 MNHEY, CDR2 SVGEGT. V shed 4 bases, J shed 7 bases, and the junction held 12 bases outside the gene matches. This CDR3 region has 16 residues. CDR3 sequence reads: CASSCIDRGGGNEQFF. The CDR3, as DNA: TGTGCCAGCAGTTGCATAGACAGGGGCGGTGGAAATGAGCAGTTCTTC.

V and J are TRBV5-6 and TRBJ2-6; maybe TRBD2 (5 bases). The CDR3 covers 19 residues. The germline CDR1 and CDR2 sequences are SGHDT and YYEEEE. The V gene lost 0 bases and the J gene lost 0 bases, with 16 bases spanning the gap. The CDR3 sequence: CASSLAQGSPFSGANVLTF. The CDR3 DNA is TGTGCCAGCAGCTTGGCCCAAGGGAGCCCCTTCTCTGGGGCCAACGTCCTGACTTTC.

This clonotype has just a few counts. The chain links TRBV2 to TRBJ1-5; maybe TRBD1 (5 bases). Trimming took 1 base from V and 8 from J, leaving 15 bases between them. The length of the CDR3 is 15 residues. Germline V gene sequence: CDR1 SNHLY, CDR2 FYNNEI. CDR3 protein: CASSEGGTGDKPQHF. DNA of the CDR3: TGTGCCAGCAGTGAAGGGGGGACGGGGGATAAGCCCCAGCATTTT.

CDR3 nucleotides: TGTGCCAGTAGTATTGGGCAGGGAATCTACAATGAGCAGTTCTTC. Translated, it gives CASSIGQGIYNEQFF. The chain employs TRBV19 and TRBJ2-1; maybe TRBD1 (5 bases). The V end lost 3 bases, the J end lost 3 bases, and 12 bases lay between the germline ends. The length of the CDR3 is 15 residues. The germline CDR1 and CDR2 sequences are LNHDA and SQIVND (reference sequence).

V usage is TRBV11-2 and J usage is TRBJ2-1; no firm D call. V was shortened by 5 bases and J by 3 bases, with 14 bases between the two germline ends. Germline CDR1 is SGHAT and CDR2 is FQNNGV. The CDR3 consists of 15 residues. DNA for the CDR3: TGTGCCAGCAGCCCCGGACCCTCGGTCTACAATGAGCAGTTCTTC. Amino acids: CASSPGPSVYNEQFF. The full variable domain, its missing parts supplied by reference TRBV11-2 and TRBJ2-1, is EAGVAQSPRYKIIEKRQSVAFWCNPISGHATLYWYQQILGQGPKLLIQFQNNGVVDDSQLPKDRFSAERLKGVDSTLKIQPAKLEDSAVYLCASSPGPSVYNEQFFGPGTRLTVL.